This note documents a single T cell receptor (beta chain) sequence. What it binds is not known. Repertoires were generated with immunoSEQ multiplex PCR, while TCRdb's copy carries only in-frame clones and drops some. The sample contains 60,000 or so clones, more than 70% of which appear only once. The source of the sample is a study of OX40 agonist ivuxolimab in advanced cancers. Points from the study as a whole: CD4+ and CD8+ blood T cells expanded clonally by week 6 at 0.1 to 3.0 mg/kg.

V was clipped by 1 base and J by 9 bases, with 14 bases between them. Germline assignment: CDR1 SGHNT and CDR2 YYREEE (reference sequence). CDR3 length: 13 amino acids. The rearrangement joins TRBV5-4 to TRBJ2-7; TRBD2 might be the D (6 bases). The clonotype comes from an adult with an advanced solid tumor such as melanoma, head and neck, liver or kidney cancer. This specimen was CD4+ or CD8+ T cells sorted from blood, taken in a trial of the OX40 agonist ivuxolimab. The CDR3 here is CASSLLLAGWQYF. In nucleotides, the CDR3 is TGTGCCAGCAGCTTGCTACTAGCTGGGTGGCAGTACTTC.